Each of the 7 T cell receptor beta chains below was sequenced from the same sample in a study of naive CD8 T cells in extremely preterm neonates. Repertoires were generated with immunoSEQ multiplex PCR, while TCRdb's copy carries only in-frame clones and drops some. The sample has 25,000 or so clones, about 91% seen once. Study conclusions and caveats: Compared with older groups, preterm CDR3s were shorter, with fewer N additions and less trimming.

Extremely preterm deliveries at 23-27 weeks of gestation provided the preterm samples. The antigens these receptors bind are not known. The sequencing sample was made of naive CD8+ T cells from cord blood. The receptors were gathered from a boy who was born preterm.

This chain uses TRBV4-3 with TRBJ1-6, with D unresolved. Germline V gene data show CDR1 as LGHNA and CDR2 as YSLEER. The CDR3 contains 15 residues. Trimming left V 1 base short and J 0 bases short, with 4 bases between. The CDR3: CASSQGGSYNSPLHF. The CDR3 DNA reads as TGCGCCAGCAGCCAAGGGGGCTCCTATAATTCACCCCTCCACTTT.

The chain recombines TRBV5-1 with TRBJ2-7, with 8 bases matching TRBD1. This CDR3 is 15 amino acids long. In germline, CDR1 is SGHRS, CDR2 YFSETQ. Germline trimming cut 4 bases from V and 0 bases from J; bases unmatched to any gene: 6. DNA for the CDR3: TGCGCCAGCAGCCACCCCGGACAGGGCTCCTACGAGCAGTACTTC. This codes for CASSHPGQGSYEQYF.

The J gene is TRBJ2-7, the V gene TRBV27, with TRBD2 matching 9 bases. V dropped 3 bases and J dropped 3; count of bases not matched to a gene: 6. The CDR3 has 15 amino acids. CDR1 is MNHEY, CDR2 SMNVEV, per germline (reference sequence). CDR3 DNA: TGTGCCAGCAGTTTGGCGGGGGGGGCTGGCTACGAGCAGTACTTC. This translates into CASSLAGGAGYEQYF.

The CDR3 sequence is CASSEYEQYF. CDR3 DNA: TGTGCCAGCAGTGAATACGAGCAGTACTTC. V is TRBV6-1 and J is TRBJ2-7; no clear D gene. With 2 bases removed from V and 4 bases from J, the gap between germline ends came to 0 bases. The CDR3 spans 10 residues. Germline V CDR1 and CDR2: MNHNS, SASEGT.

The chain links TRBV5-1 to TRBJ1-4; D gene ambiguous. Germline loops: CDR1 SGHRS, CDR2 YFSETQ. The CDR3 loop spans 15 amino acids. V lost 0 bases and J lost 4, with 10 bases in between. The CDR3 sequence: CASSLGGFVNEKLFF. As DNA, the CDR3 is TGCGCCAGCAGCTTGGGCGGGTTCGTTAATGAAAAACTGTTTTTT.

The chain employs TRBV5-6 and TRBJ2-3; TRBD2 matches at 13 bases. Germline trimming cut 4 bases from V and 2 bases from J; bases unmatched to any gene: 1. The CDR3 runs 15 residues. Germline V lookup: CDR1 SGHDT, CDR2 YYEEEE. The CDR3 DNA is TGTGCCAGCAGCACTAGCGGGGGGGCCACAGATACGCAGTATTTT. Translation: CASSTSGGATDTQYF.

This clone showed up just a few times. The identical CDR3 is also encoded by other nucleotide sequences in the sample. This chain links TRBV9 with TRBJ2-2, with D hard to call. CDR1 and CDR2 (germline): SGDLS, YYNGEE. This CDR3 contains 12 residues. The V end was cut by 0 bases, the J end by 3 bases, with 0 bases between. CDR3 in DNA: TGTGCCAGCAGCGTAGACACCGGGGAGCTGTTTTTT. Amino acids: CASSVDTGELFF.